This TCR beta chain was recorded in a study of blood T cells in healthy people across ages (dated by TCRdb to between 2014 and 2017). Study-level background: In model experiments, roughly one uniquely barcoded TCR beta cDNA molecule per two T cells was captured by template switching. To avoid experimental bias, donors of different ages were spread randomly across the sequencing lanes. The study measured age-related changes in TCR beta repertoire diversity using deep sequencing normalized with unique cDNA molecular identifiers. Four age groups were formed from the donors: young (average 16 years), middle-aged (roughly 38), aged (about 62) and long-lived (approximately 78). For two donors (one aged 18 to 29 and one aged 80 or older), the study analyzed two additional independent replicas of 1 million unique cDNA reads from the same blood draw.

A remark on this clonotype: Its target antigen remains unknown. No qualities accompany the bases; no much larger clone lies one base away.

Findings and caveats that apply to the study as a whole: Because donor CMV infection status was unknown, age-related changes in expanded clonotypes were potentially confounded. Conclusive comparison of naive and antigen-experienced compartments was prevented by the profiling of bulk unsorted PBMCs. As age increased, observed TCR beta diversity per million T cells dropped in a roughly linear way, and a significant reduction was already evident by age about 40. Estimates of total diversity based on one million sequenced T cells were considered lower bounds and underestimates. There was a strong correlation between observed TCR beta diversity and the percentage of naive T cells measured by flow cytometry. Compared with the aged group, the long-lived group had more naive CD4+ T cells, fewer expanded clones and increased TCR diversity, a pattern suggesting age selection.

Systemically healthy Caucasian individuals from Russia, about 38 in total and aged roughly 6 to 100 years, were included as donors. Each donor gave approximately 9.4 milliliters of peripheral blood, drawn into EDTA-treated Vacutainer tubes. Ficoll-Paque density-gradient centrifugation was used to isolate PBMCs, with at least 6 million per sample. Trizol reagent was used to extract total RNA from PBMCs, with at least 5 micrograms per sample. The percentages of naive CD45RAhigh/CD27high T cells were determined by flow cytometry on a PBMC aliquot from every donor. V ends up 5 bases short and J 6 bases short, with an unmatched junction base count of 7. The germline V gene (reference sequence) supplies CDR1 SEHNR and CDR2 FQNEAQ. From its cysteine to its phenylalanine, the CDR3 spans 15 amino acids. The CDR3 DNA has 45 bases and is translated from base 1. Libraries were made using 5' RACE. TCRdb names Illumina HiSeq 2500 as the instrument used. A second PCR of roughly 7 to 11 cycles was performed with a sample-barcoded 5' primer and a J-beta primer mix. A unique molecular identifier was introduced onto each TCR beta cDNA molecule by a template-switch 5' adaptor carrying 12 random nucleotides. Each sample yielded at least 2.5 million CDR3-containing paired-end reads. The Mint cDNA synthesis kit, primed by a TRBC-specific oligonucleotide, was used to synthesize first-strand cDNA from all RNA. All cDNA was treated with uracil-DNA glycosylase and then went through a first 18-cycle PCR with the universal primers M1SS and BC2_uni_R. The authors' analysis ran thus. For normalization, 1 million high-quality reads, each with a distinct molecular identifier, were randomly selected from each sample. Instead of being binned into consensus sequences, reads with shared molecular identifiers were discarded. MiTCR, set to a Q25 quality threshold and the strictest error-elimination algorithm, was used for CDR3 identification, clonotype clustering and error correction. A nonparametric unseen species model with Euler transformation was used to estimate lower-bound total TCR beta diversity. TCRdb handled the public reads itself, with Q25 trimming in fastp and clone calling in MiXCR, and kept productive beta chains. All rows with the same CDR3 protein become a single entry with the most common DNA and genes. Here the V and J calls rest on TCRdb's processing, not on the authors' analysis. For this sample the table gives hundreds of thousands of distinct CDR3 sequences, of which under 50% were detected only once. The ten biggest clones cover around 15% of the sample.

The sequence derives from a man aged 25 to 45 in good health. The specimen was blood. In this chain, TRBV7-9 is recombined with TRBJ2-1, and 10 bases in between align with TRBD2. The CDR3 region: CASSPRIAGGNEQFF. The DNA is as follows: TGTGCCAGCAGCCCTCGGATAGCGGGGGGCAATGAGCAGTTCTTC.